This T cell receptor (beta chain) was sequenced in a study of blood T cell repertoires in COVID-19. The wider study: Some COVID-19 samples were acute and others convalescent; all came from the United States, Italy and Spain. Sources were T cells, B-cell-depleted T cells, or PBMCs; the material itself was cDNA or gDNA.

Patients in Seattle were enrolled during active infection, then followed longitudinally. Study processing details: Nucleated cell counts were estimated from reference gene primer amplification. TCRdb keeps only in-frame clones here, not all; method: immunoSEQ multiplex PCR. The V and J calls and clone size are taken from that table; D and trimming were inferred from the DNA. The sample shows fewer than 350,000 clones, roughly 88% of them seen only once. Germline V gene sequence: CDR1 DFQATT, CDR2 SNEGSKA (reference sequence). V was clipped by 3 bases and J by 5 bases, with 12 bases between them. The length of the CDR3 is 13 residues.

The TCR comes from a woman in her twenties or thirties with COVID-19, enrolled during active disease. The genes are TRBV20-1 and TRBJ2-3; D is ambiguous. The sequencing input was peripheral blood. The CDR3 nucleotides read TGCAGTGCTAGTTCCGCGGTGAAAGATACGCAGTATTTT. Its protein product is CSASSAVKDTQYF.